This T cell receptor beta chain was identified during a study of cytomegalovirus exposure and HLA in healthy donors. The CDR3 consists of 16 residues. V was clipped by 5 bases and J by 6 bases; unmatched bases: 14. Germline lookup yields CDR1 MDHEN and CDR2 SYDVKM. Overall study findings and caveats: With further analysis later on, most CMV-associated TCR beta chains appeared HLA-restricted. Clonal expansion was found to be greater in HLA-associated TCR beta chains than in equally common others in a later analysis.

As to this clone: The antigen is not known.

Use of 60 Vbeta and 13 Jbeta primers characterized the PCR. Using immunoSEQ multiplex PCR, the repertoire was profiled, and TCRdb retains in-frame clones only, with some absent. The data hold tens of thousands of clones, with about 78% observed a single time. The sequenced sample consisted of PBMCs. This chain connects TRBV28 to TRBJ2-7; 9 nucleotides line up with TRBD2. The clonotype was recovered from a man between 25 and 39 years old in good health and CMV-seropositive. CDR3 region: CASSGWRGGTWGEQYF. The CDR3 DNA is TGTGCCAGCAGTGGTTGGCGGGGGGGGACATGGGGCGAGCAGTACTTC.